These 9 T cell receptor beta chains share one sample of origin, sequenced in a study of shared T cell receptors in the human thymus. Sequencing was performed with immunoSEQ multiplex PCR; in TCRdb, only in-frame clones are kept and a portion is missing. The table includes 500,000 to 750,000 clones, around nine tenths detected once. The sample was also reused in another study, on human thymus T cells.

Sequenced sample: thymocytes. Every receptor here comes from a boy under two years old with a congenital heart defect.

The chain uses TRBV5-6 and TRBJ2-7; weak D call: TRBD2 (7 bases). V was clipped by 4 bases and J by 1 base, with 18 bases between them. The CDR3 has 16 amino acids. Germline CDR1 and CDR2: SGHDT and YYEEEE. As DNA, the CDR3 is TGTGCCAGCAGCCCCGGGGGAGGGACACAGTCCTACGAGCAGTACTTC. Translating it yields CASSPGGGTQSYEQYF. Full variable domain (rest looked up from reference TRBV5-6 and TRBJ2-7): DAGVTQSPTHLIKTRGQQVTLRCSPKSGHDTVSWYQQALGQGPQFIFQYYEEEERQRGNFPDRFSGHQFPNYSSELNVNALLLGDSALYLCASSPGGGTQSYEQYFGPGTRLTVT.

The count of this clone is one. CDR3 nucleotides: TGTGCCAGCAGCCCCCTGTGGTGGCATAGCACAGATACGCAGTATTTT. This translates into CASSPLWWHSTDTQYF. The V and J genes are TRBV7-6 and TRBJ2-3; D ambiguous. The germline gives CDR1 SGHVS, CDR2 FNYEAQ. The ends were cut back, 5 bases at V and 0 bases at J, with 15 bases in the middle. CDR3 length: 16 amino acids.

The V call is TRBV10-1, the J call TRBJ1-2; tentatively, D is TRBD1 (5 bases). With 10 bases removed from V and 8 bases from J, the gap between germline ends came to 20 bases. Per the germline V gene, CDR1 is WNHNN and CDR2 is SYGVQD (reference sequence). The CDR3 extends over 13 amino acids. CDR3 bases: TGCGCCACTTCACTGGCGGGGACGGACGGCTACACCTTC. Its translation: CATSLAGTDGYTF.

The chain uses TRBV10-3 and TRBJ1-1, with D maybe TRBD1 (5 bases). Germline CDR1 ENHRY, CDR2 SYGVKD. There are 14 residues in the CDR3. Trimming pared 6 bases from V and 3 bases from J, leaving 14 bases between. The CDR3 coding sequence is TGTGCCATCAGCGTGCCGGGAGGGGACACTGAAGCTTTCTTT. This translates into CAISVPGGDTEAFF.

V is TRBV7-6 and J is TRBJ1-1; D call uncertain. Trimming took 1 base from V and 3 from J, leaving 15 bases between them. The CDR3 loop spans 16 amino acids. Germline CDR1 SGHVS, CDR2 FNYEAQ. The CDR3 bases are TGTGCCAGCAGCTTAGTCCTATTCAGGTGGGACACTGAAGCTTTCTTT. Protein product: CASSLVLFRWDTEAFF. The complete variable domain, with remaining parts taken from reference TRBV7-6 and TRBJ1-1, reads GAGVSQSPRYKVTKRGQDVALRCDPISGHVSLYWYRQALGQGPEFLTYFNYEAQQDKSGLPNDRFSAERPEGSISTLTIQRTEQRDSAMYRCASSLVLFRWDTEAFFGQGTRLTVV.

This clone was counted a few times. V gene TRBV11-2 combines with J gene TRBJ2-5, with D possibly being TRBD2 (6 bases). From germline, CDR1 is SGHAT and CDR2 FQNNGV. The V end was cut by 7 bases, the J end by 4 bases, with 25 bases between. CDR3 length: 17 residues. In nucleotides, the CDR3 is TGTGCCAGCACCCGGGGAGGCCCACCTGCCCGGGGAGAGACCCAGTACTTC. Its protein product is CASTRGGPPARGETQYF.

The chain combines TRBV5-4 with TRBJ1-2, with 8 bases that match TRBD1. From germline, CDR1 is SGHNT and CDR2 YYREEE (reference sequence). With 6 bases clipped from V and 3 bases from J, the junction kept 7 bases outside the gene matches. This CDR3 has 14 amino acids. CDR3 DNA sequence: TGTGCCAGCACCACAGGGGGTTCCTACTATGGCTACACCTTC. Amino acid sequence: CASTTGGSYYGYTF.

The chain recombines TRBV4-3 with TRBJ2-2, with 9 bases aligning to TRBD1. Germline V gives CDR1 LGHNA, CDR2 YSLEER. The ends lost 1 base at V and 6 bases at J; junction bases unmatched: 6. The CDR3 runs 16 residues. The CDR3 here is CASSQVGTGRAGELFF. For the CDR3, the DNA is TGCGCCAGCAGCCAAGTAGGGACAGGGAGGGCCGGGGAGCTGTTTTTT.

The table lists this clone with a count of one. CDR3 region: CASSSRAGLFYGYTF. CDR3 DNA: TGTGCCAGCAGTTCACGGGCGGGTCTGTTCTATGGCTACACCTTC. The chain has TRBV28 and TRBJ1-2; D is undetermined. Germline V CDR1 and CDR2: MDHEN, SYDVKM. V was cut by 4 bases and J by 4 bases, with 16 bases left in between. The CDR3 has 15 residues.